This passage covers 18 T cell receptor beta chains from one sample sequenced in a study of cytomegalovirus exposure and HLA in healthy donors. This table comes from immunoSEQ multiplex PCR, and its TCRdb copy is limited to in-frame clones, with some not included. The sample has tens of thousands of clones; around 82% are singletons. Input material: PBMCs. These receptor sequences come from a woman in her late teens or twenties in good health and CMV-seropositive.

The rearrangement joins TRBV2 to TRBJ2-5; 10 positions agree with TRBD2. Per the germline V gene, CDR1 is SNHLY and CDR2 is FYNNEI. CDR3 size: 14 residues. J lost 3 bases, V lost 8 bases, and 6 bases had no gene match. Here the CDR3 reads CASGATSGKETQYF. Written as DNA, the CDR3 is TGTGCCAGCGGAGCCACTAGCGGGAAAGAGACCCAGTACTTC.

The chain carries TRBV7-6 and TRBJ2-2; D gene unclear. CDR3 length: 14 amino acids. Germline values: CDR1 SGHVS, CDR2 FNYEAQ. The V end was cut by 6 bases, the J end by 0 bases, with 8 bases between. This CDR3 reads CASREDTNTGELFF. The CDR3 coding sequence is TGTGCCAGCAGGGAAGACACGAACACCGGGGAGCTGTTTTTT.

A note on this clone: Other DNA sequences within the sample encode an identical CDR3. DNA for the CDR3: TGTGCCAGCAGTTACTCGAGGGGGAATTCACCCCTCCACTTT. It yields the protein CASSYSRGNSPLHF. The J gene is TRBJ1-6, the V gene TRBV6-5; the D gene is possibly TRBD1 (6 bases). CDR1 and CDR2 (germline): MNHEY, SVGAGI. The V end was cut by 0 bases, the J end by 7 bases, with 7 bases between. The CDR3 extends over 14 amino acids.

V is TRBV28 and J is TRBJ1-5; D unresolved. CDR1 is MDHEN and CDR2 is SYDVKM in the germline V gene. The CDR3 has 15 amino acids. V was trimmed by 5 bases and J by 5 bases, leaving 16 bases between them. Here the CDR3 DNA reads TGTGCCAGCAGTCCCCCCGGGGATGGGTATCAGCCCCAGCATTTT. Protein: CASSPPGDGYQPQHF.

This clone was counted between two and nine times. The sample carries other DNA sequences with the same CDR3. The chain joins TRBV7-2 to TRBJ2-3, with 14 bases aligning to TRBD2. The trim removed 3 bases at V and 6 bases at J, leaving 5 bases unmatched. Germline V CDR1 and CDR2: SGHTA, FQGNSA. This CDR3 has 16 residues. CDR3 DNA sequence: TGTGCCAGCAGCTTGGGACTAGCGGGGGCCGGGGATACGCAGTATTTT. It translates to CASSLGLAGAGDTQYF.

V gene TRBV27 combines with J gene TRBJ1-1; 8 positions match TRBD1. V dropped 7 bases and J dropped 0; count of bases not matched to a gene: 4. The CDR3 extends over 14 amino acids. Germline CDR1 MNHEY, CDR2 SMNVEV (reference sequence). CDR3 nucleotides: TGTGCCAGCACCTCGGGACAGGTGAACACTGAAGCTTTCTTT. Protein sequence: CASTSGQVNTEAFF.

V usage is TRBV7-3 and J usage is TRBJ2-5; 9 bases are shared with TRBD1. Germline V gene lookup returns CDR1 SGHTA and CDR2 FQGTGA. V dropped 5 bases and J dropped 2; count of bases not matched to a gene: 3. The CDR3 spans 14 residues. The CDR3 bases are TGTGCCAGCAGCAGACAGGGGGATCAAGAGACCCAGTACTTC. The encoded protein is CASSRQGDQETQYF.

The chain carries TRBV13 and TRBJ1-2; 9 bases match TRBD1. Germline CDR1 and CDR2: PRHDT and FYEKMQ (reference sequence). The CDR3 length is 14 residues. Germline trimming cut 0 bases from V and 4 bases from J; bases unmatched to any gene: 0. The CDR3 sequence: CASSLGQGAYGYTF. For the CDR3, the DNA is TGTGCCAGCAGCTTAGGACAGGGGGCCTATGGCTACACCTTC.

The chain is built from TRBV2 and TRBJ2-1; the D gene is possibly TRBD2 (6 bases). Deletions cut 5 bases from V and 5 bases from J, with 19 bases between. Germline V gene lookup returns CDR1 SNHLY and CDR2 FYNNEI. The CDR3 totals 16 residues. DNA for the CDR3: TGTGCCAGCAGTCAACCTATCGGGACTGAGGACAATGAGCAGTTCTTC. It yields the protein CASSQPIGTEDNEQFF.

In the case of this clone: This sample also contains other DNA sequences that code for the same CDR3. The chain couples TRBV5-1 to TRBJ1-1; TRBD1 agrees at 7 bases. CDR1 and CDR2 from the germline V gene are SGHRS and YFSETQ. The CDR3 sequence is 15 residues long. Germline trimming cut 0 bases from V and 1 base from J; bases unmatched to any gene: 3. Written as DNA, the CDR3 is TGCGCCAGCAGCTTGGAGACAGGGTCGAACACTGAAGCTTTCTTT. It encodes CASSLETGSNTEAFF.

The rearrangement links TRBV6-6 to TRBJ1-4; 8 bases line up with TRBD1. Trimming cost V 3 bases and J 5 bases; bases outside gene matches: 8. This CDR3 has 16 residues. In germline, CDR1 is MNHNY, CDR2 SVGAGI (reference sequence). The CDR3 loop is CASSYAGGAWNEKLFF. CDR3 nucleotide sequence: TGTGCCAGCAGTTATGCAGGGGGCGCCTGGAATGAAAAACTGTTTTTT.

This clone was observed a single time. The V and J genes are TRBV27 and TRBJ1-2; D uncertain. The CDR3 length is 13 residues. Germline assignment: CDR1 MNHEY and CDR2 SMNVEV (reference sequence). Between the trimmed V and J ends, which lost 6 bases and 4 bases, there was a span of 12 bases. The CDR3 nucleotides are TGTGCCAGCAGCGGCTCGGGGAGCTATGGCTACACCTTC. It codes for CASSGSGSYGYTF.

The chain is built from TRBV5-1 and TRBJ2-7, with D hard to call. This CDR3 is 14 amino acids long. Germline CDR1 SGHRS, CDR2 YFSETQ. Trimming pared 4 bases from V and 2 bases from J, leaving 13 bases between. The CDR3 DNA reads TGCGCCAGCAGCCGTCTTCGAGAAACCTACGAGCAGTACTTC. Translated: CASSRLRETYEQYF. The whole variable domain, filled in from reference TRBV5-1 and TRBJ2-7, reads KAGVTQTPRYLIKTRGQQVTLSCSPISGHRSVSWYQQTPGQGLQFLFEYFSETQRNKGNFPGRFSGRQFSNSRSEMNVSTLELGDSALYLCASSRLRETYEQYFGPGTRLTVT.

The CDR3 nucleotides are TGTGCCACCTTACAGGGAGCTCAAGAGACCCAGTACTTC. Amino acid sequence: CATLQGAQETQYF. The gene calls are TRBV28 and TRBJ2-5; possibly TRBD1 for D (6 bases). Germline loops: CDR1 MDHEN, CDR2 SYDVKM. This CDR3 comprises 13 residues. V lost 10 bases and J 2 bases, leaving 14 bases between the germline ends.

The rearrangement uses TRBV7-9 and TRBJ1-6; tentative D call: TRBD1 (6 bases). The germline CDR1 and CDR2 sequences are SEHNR and FQNEAQ (reference sequence). V dropped 1 base and J dropped 6 bases, with 13 bases sitting between them. The CDR3 consists of 16 residues. Here the CDR3 reads CASSLGTGSGNSPLHF. DNA for the CDR3: TGTGCCAGCAGCTTAGGTACAGGGTCGGGTAATTCACCCCTCCACTTT. Full variable domain (outside the CDR3, taken from reference TRBV7-9 and TRBJ1-6): DTGVSQNPRHKITKRGQNVTFRCDPISEHNRLYWYRQTLGQGPEFLTYFQNEAQLEKSRLLSDRFSAERPKGSFSTLEIQRTEQGDSAMYLCASSLGTGSGNSPLHFGNGTRLTVT.

The CDR3 bases are TGTGCCAGCTCACCACCGGAAACAGGAGTCTATGGCTACACCTTC. It encodes CASSPPETGVYGYTF. The chain links TRBV18 to TRBJ1-2; D may be TRBD1 (5 bases). V lost 0 bases and J 4 bases, leaving 12 bases between the germline ends. This CDR3 has 15 residues. Germline loops: CDR1 KGHSH, CDR2 LQKENI. The full variable domain, its missing parts supplied by reference TRBV18 and TRBJ1-2, is NAGVMQNPRHLVRRRGQEARLRCSPMKGHSHVYWYRQLPEEGLKFMVYLQKENIIDESGMPKERFSAEFPKEGPSILRIQQVVRGDSAAYFCASSPPETGVYGYTFGSGTRLTVV.

Only a few counts were recorded for this clone. J is TRBJ1-2 and V is TRBV2; D is unresolved. Trimming removed 7 bases at V and 0 bases at J, with 9 bases between. Germline V gives CDR1 SNHLY, CDR2 FYNNEI. CDR3 length: 13 residues. The CDR3 DNA is TGTGCCAGCACAGGCTCAACTAACTATGGCTACACCTTC. This gives the protein CASTGSTNYGYTF.

CDR3 sequence: CATSTDRGQPQHF. The CDR3 DNA reads TGTGCCACCAGCACGGACAGGGGGCAGCCCCAGCATTTT. The chain employs TRBV15 and TRBJ1-5, with TRBD1 identical over 10 bases. The germline V gene has CDR1 LNHNV and CDR2 YYDKDF (reference sequence). V trimming: 4 bases; J trimming: 7 bases; junction bases outside the gene matches: 1. The length of the CDR3 is 13 residues.